This passage covers 15 T cell receptor beta chains from one sample sequenced in a study of spatial heterogeneity in lung cancer. Overall study findings and caveats: Counts of expanded intratumoral alpha and beta TCRs tracked tumor mutation counts.

What these receptors recognize is not known. Stated time point: sample taken at primary tumor resection. TCRdb reprocessed the 5' RACE reads via MiXCR and lists one record per CDR3 protein. The top ten hold around 25% of the sample, which has 5,000 to 6,500 distinct CDR3 sequences, approximately 4.8% seen once. Specimen: lung tumor tissue, collected at surgery. The receptor source for this set is a male donor with early-stage non-small cell lung cancer.

This chain uses TRBV12-3 or TRBV12-4 with TRBJ1-5; D uncertain. V was trimmed by 6 bases and J by 3 bases, leaving 12 bases between them. The CDR3 runs 14 residues. This CDR3 is CASRPAGTNQPQHF. The CDR3 DNA is TGTGCCAGCAGGCCGGCGGGTACCAATCAGCCCCAGCATTTT.

At least ten counts were recorded for this clonotype. The chain joins TRBV12-3 or TRBV12-4 to TRBJ1-4, with D hard to call. This CDR3 contains 11 residues. V was pared by 3 bases and J by 8 bases, with 4 bases between. CDR3: CASSLGEKLFF. The CDR3 DNA reads as TGTGCCAGCAGTTTGGGAGAAAAACTGTTTTTT.

This clonotype has ten or more counts. J is TRBJ1-6 and V is TRBV7-2; the D gene is possibly TRBD1 (6 bases). CDR1 and CDR2 from the germline V gene are SGHTA and FQGNSA. V was pared by 1 base and J by 8 bases, with 9 bases between. This CDR3 spans 14 amino acids. CDR3 amino acids: CASSLVGAYSPLHF. CDR3 sequence (DNA): TGTGCCAGCAGCTTAGTGGGGGCTTATTCACCCCTCCACTTT.

This clonotype came up a few times. The J gene is TRBJ2-4, the V gene TRBV27, with a possible D match to TRBD2 (6 bases). This CDR3 comprises 14 residues. Trimming removed 8 bases from V and 3 bases from J, with 14 bases in between. The germline gives CDR1 MNHEY, CDR2 SMNVEV (reference sequence). The CDR3 is CASLGGLGKNIQYF. The CDR3 DNA reads TGTGCCAGCCTGGGGGGTTTGGGCAAAAACATTCAGTACTTC.

This clonotype is termed medium-sized (0.01 to 0.1%). The V gene is TRBV30, the J gene TRBJ1-2; D might be TRBD1 (5 bases). The CDR3 spans 13 residues. Germline CDR1 reads GTSNPN; CDR2 reads SVGIG (reference sequence). V shed 2 bases and J shed 1 base, with 8 bases lying between them. CDR3 residues: CAWSRGDNYGYTF. The CDR3 DNA is TGTGCCTGGAGTCGGGGGGATAACTATGGCTACACCTTC.

This chain uses TRBV7-9 with TRBJ2-5; 9 bases are shared with TRBD2. Germline CDR1 is SEHNR and CDR2 is FQNEAQ (reference sequence). This CDR3 comprises 16 residues. Trimming took 0 bases from V and 5 from J; bases not matched to a gene: 7. The CDR3 sequence is CASSLATAGGYETQYF. CDR3 nucleotides: TGTGCCAGCAGCTTAGCGACAGCGGGGGGATACGAGACCCAGTACTTC.

This clonotype was counted ten times or more. The genes are TRBV20-1 and TRBJ2-3; the match to TRBD2 covers 10 bases. The CDR3 covers 15 residues. The germline V gene encodes CDR1 DFQATT and CDR2 SNEGSKA (reference sequence). J was trimmed by 5 bases and V by 8 bases; bases with no gene match: 13. CDR3 nucleotides: TGCAGTTCAGACGTAGGACTAGCGGTTCGAGATACGCAGTATTTT. Its protein product is CSSDVGLAVRDTQYF.

This clonotype was seen at least ten times. The chain is built from TRBV28 and TRBJ2-5, with unresolved D. CDR3 length: 14 residues. CDR1 and CDR2 from the germline V gene are MDHEN and SYDVKM. V was shortened by 5 bases and J by 6 bases, with 16 bases between the two germline ends. CDR3 sequence (DNA): TGTGCCAGCAGTAAAAACAGTCCCCCAAAGACCCAGTACTTC. Translated: CASSKNSPPKTQYF.

The chain uses TRBV20-1 and TRBJ2-7; TRBD2 matches 7 bases. From germline, CDR1 is DFQATT and CDR2 SNEGSKA (reference sequence). The CDR3 spans 12 residues. The trim removed 3 bases at V and 2 bases at J, leaving 1 base unmatched. For the CDR3, the DNA is TGCAGTGCTAGGGGAGGGCCCTACGAGCAGTACTTC. Its translation: CSARGGPYEQYF.

Sample share makes this clonotype medium-sized. CDR3 in amino acids: CATSRDPRNYGYTF. In DNA, the CDR3 is TGTGCCACCAGCAGAGATCCCAGGAACTATGGCTACACCTTC. The chain couples TRBV15 to TRBJ1-2; no clear D. Trimming took 0 bases from V and 2 from J, leaving 7 bases between them. The CDR3 extends over 14 amino acids. Germline V gene data show CDR1 as LNHNV and CDR2 as YYDKDF (reference sequence).

In this sample, this clonotype is medium-sized. The junction shows a germline mismatch at one end, possibly a read error. The chain carries TRBV2 and TRBJ2-5, with TRBD2 identical over 10 bases. This CDR3 comprises 15 residues. From germline, CDR1 is SNHLY and CDR2 FYNNEI. For the CDR3, the DNA is TGTGCCAGCAGCCGCGTCCTAGCGGGAGTAGAGACCCAATACTTC. It specifies CASSRVLAGVETQYF.

This clonotype was counted ten times or more. J is TRBJ2-1 and V is TRBV7-3; the D gene is possibly TRBD1 (6 bases). The ends were cut back, 4 bases at V and 6 bases at J, with 13 bases in the middle. The CDR3 sequence is 14 residues long. Germline V gives CDR1 SGHTA, CDR2 FQGTGA. The CDR3 coding sequence is TGTGCCAGCAGCTCTACCGGGACACCCAATGAGCAGTTCTTC. Its translation is CASSSTGTPNEQFF.

By its share, this clonotype is medium-sized. This chain joins TRBV30 and TRBJ1-1; D possibly corresponds to TRBD1 (6 bases). The CDR3 has 13 residues. CDR1 and CDR2 (germline): GTSNPN, SVGIG (reference sequence). CDR3 nucleotides: TGTGCACTGGACAGACATATGAACACTGAAGCTTTCTTT. It codes for CALDRHMNTEAFF.

The V gene is TRBV15, the J gene TRBJ1-4; no reliable D call. The V gene's germline CDR1 is LNHNV and CDR2 YYDKDF (reference sequence). There are 15 residues in the CDR3. V was shortened by 4 bases and J by 7 bases, with 16 bases between the two germline ends. The CDR3 DNA is TGTGCCACCAGCACCATTCGCCTTACGAGTGAAAAACTGTTTTTT. It codes for CATSTIRLTSEKLFF. Based on the CDR3 plus reference TRBV15 and TRBJ1-4, the full variable domain is DAMVIQNPRYQVTQFGKPVTLSCSQTLNHNVMYWYQQKSSQAPKLLFHYYDKDFNNEADTPDNFQSRRPNTSFCFLDIRSPGLGDTAMYLCATSTIRLTSEKLFFGSGTQLSVL.

This clonotype was detected many times. The CDR3 DNA reads as TGTGCCAGCAGTTACAGGGGCTCTGGGGCCAACGTCCTGACTTTC. Amino acid sequence: CASSYRGSGANVLTF. V usage is TRBV6-6 and J usage is TRBJ2-6, with a possible D match to TRBD1 (5 bases). This CDR3 contains 15 residues. The V gene's germline CDR1 is MNHNY and CDR2 SVGAGI (reference sequence). The V end was cut by 2 bases, the J end by 0 bases, with 5 bases between.